Shown below are 16 T cell receptor beta chains from a single sample sequenced in a study of vaccination effects on CD4 cells after COVID-19 (dated by TCRdb to 2021 to 2024). Library prep was done by the immunoSEQ multiplex PCR assay. TCRdb took this table from immuneACCESS and kept in-frame rearrangements with V and J called. Such tables lack part of the clones; where checked against another copy, unresolved V genes explain under half of the gap, and the rest is unexplained. The sample table holds some 25,000 clones, of which 60% to 85% were seen once. Under 30% of the sample lies in the top ten. To identify antigen-specific CD4+ T cell clonotypes by their expansion, the ViraFEST assay first stimulated PBMC with viral peptide pools and then applied TCR sequencing. After 10 to 11 days of culture, CD4+ T cells were isolated with the EasySep CD4+ T cell isolation kit. Two doses of either the BNT162b2 or the mRNA-1273 mRNA SARS-CoV-2 vaccine were administered to participants.

Their antigens are not known. The sample in question was CD4+ T cells from PBMCs cultured with HCoV-NL63 spike peptides, obtained after COVID-19 vaccination. The cell subset or site label of this sample denotes: HCoV-NL63 spike overlapping peptide pool stimulation. The receptors here all came from a human donor who received a COVID-19 vaccine.

This clone came up a few times. The chain combines TRBV27 with TRBJ1-4, with 7 bases identical to TRBD1. This CDR3 is 14 amino acids long. V lost 6 bases to trimming and J lost 10 bases; unmatched junction nucleotides: 11. CDR1 and CDR2 from the germline V gene are MNHEY and SMNVEV (reference sequence). The CDR3 DNA reads as TGTGCCAGCAGGGTTAAAGGGGGCGCCGGAAAACTGTTTTTT. Translating gives CASRVKGGAGKLFF.

As DNA, the CDR3 is TGTGCCAGCAGTTTAAGAGGACTGAACTACGAGCAGTACTTC. Residues: CASSLRGLNYEQYF. The chain is built from TRBV27 and TRBJ2-7; TRBD2 is a possible D gene (5 bases). This CDR3 is 14 amino acids long. The germline V gene has CDR1 MNHEY and CDR2 SMNVEV (reference sequence). V was pared by 2 bases and J by 3 bases, with 11 bases between.

This clone was counted a few times. The chain joins TRBV7-8 to TRBJ2-7, with D tentatively TRBD2 (5 bases). Trimming removed 3 bases at V and 3 bases at J, with 12 bases between. The germline CDR1 and CDR2 sequences are SGHVS and FQNEAQ. The CDR3 consists of 14 residues. The CDR3: CASSLTGKGYEQYF. CDR3 nucleotide sequence: TGTGCCAGCAGCTTGACCGGGAAAGGCTACGAGCAGTACTTC.

The CDR3 is CASSLRGQGMEPQHF. CDR3 coding DNA: TGTGCCAGCAGCTTAAGGGGACAGGGAATGGAGCCCCAGCATTTT. The chain joins TRBV7-8 to TRBJ1-5; TRBD1 agrees at 9 bases. J gave up 8 bases and V 2 bases, and 7 bases lay outside the gene matches. The CDR3 is made up of 15 amino acids. CDR1 is SGHVS and CDR2 is FQNEAQ in the germline V gene.

This chain links TRBV14 with TRBJ2-1, with 12 bases matching TRBD2. The CDR3 runs 14 residues. Per germline, CDR1 SGHDN and CDR2 FVKESK. V was pared by 6 bases and J by 6 bases, with 3 bases of the junction left unmatched. The CDR3: CASRRTSGANEQFF. Written as DNA, the CDR3 is TGTGCCAGCAGGCGGACTAGCGGGGCCAATGAGCAGTTCTTC.

A single count supports this clone. V is TRBV3-1 (or the pseudogene TRBV3-2) and J is TRBJ2-7; 9 positions match TRBD2. Germline CDR1 reads LGHDT; CDR2 reads YNNKEL (reference sequence). This CDR3 has 15 residues. Unmatched junction bases numbered 12, after V lost 3 bases and J lost 9 bases. The CDR3 sequence is CASSQAVSGSRGQYF. The CDR3 bases are TGTGCCAGCAGCCAGGCTGTTAGCGGGAGCCGAGGGCAGTACTTC.

This rearrangement joins TRBV19 to TRBJ1-5; 8 bases are a match to TRBD1. J was trimmed by 4 bases and V by 7 bases; bases with no gene match: 6. Germline values: CDR1 LNHDA, CDR2 SQIVND (reference sequence). CDR3 length: 14 residues. The DNA for the CDR3 is TGTGCCAGTACCCCGACAGGGGTAAATCAGCCCCAGCATTTT. As protein: CASTPTGVNQPQHF.

This chain uses TRBV3-1 (or the pseudogene TRBV3-2) with TRBJ2-1, with 8 bases that match TRBD1. Losses at the gene ends were 4 bases for V and 4 bases for J; bases not matched to a gene: 15. The CDR3 runs 18 residues. Germline lookup yields CDR1 LGHDT and CDR2 YNNKEL (reference sequence). CDR3 nucleotide sequence: TGTGCCAGCAGCCGGAAACCATCGACAGGGGTGAAGTACAATGAGCAGTTCTTC. Encoded protein: CASSRKPSTGVKYNEQFF.

There are a few counts of this clone. The CDR3: CASSMSGTGHGYTF. CDR3 nucleotides: TGTGCCAGCAGCATGTCCGGGACAGGGCACGGCTACACCTTC. This chain joins TRBV7-9 and TRBJ1-2; 9 nucleotides match TRBD1. CDR3 length: 14 amino acids. The germline gives CDR1 SEHNR, CDR2 FQNEAQ (reference sequence). The V segment lost 5 bases and the J segment 8 bases; nucleotides outside the gene matches: 9.

The chain recombines TRBV28 with TRBJ2-2, with a possible D match to TRBD1 (6 bases). Germline CDR1 MDHEN, CDR2 SYDVKM. The ends were cut back, 5 bases at V and 4 bases at J, with 17 bases in the middle. The CDR3 covers 16 residues. For the CDR3, the DNA is TGTGCCAGCAGTGCTTCAGGGGCCGAGGTCACCGGGGAGCTGTTTTTT. Translation gives CASSASGAEVTGELFF.

This chain joins TRBV5-1 and TRBJ2-5; 8 bases map to TRBD2. V lost 0 bases to trimming and J lost 10 bases; unmatched junction nucleotides: 11. The CDR3 has 15 residues. CDR1 is SGHRS and CDR2 is YFSETQ in the germline V gene. The CDR3 region is CASSLAAVAGLDQYF. The CDR3 DNA reads TGCGCCAGCAGCTTGGCCGCGGTAGCGGGACTCGACCAGTACTTC.

The J gene is TRBJ1-1, the V gene TRBV4-1; a weak D match, TRBD1 (5 bases). The V end was cut by 2 bases, the J end by 9 bases, with 7 bases between. Germline-derived CDR1 and CDR2 are MGHRA and YSYEKL. CDR3 length: 11 residues. The CDR3 sequence: CASSQSGKAFF. CDR3 sequence (DNA): TGCGCCAGCAGCCAATCAGGGAAAGCTTTCTTT.

This clone was detected only a few times. J is TRBJ1-4 and V is TRBV10-3; 7 positions match TRBD1. Trimming at V came to 6 bases and at J to 6 bases, leaving 4 bases not matched to a gene. This CDR3 is built from 13 residues. Germline lookup yields CDR1 ENHRY and CDR2 SYGVKD. The CDR3 loop is CAIRAGTDEKLFF. The DNA of the CDR3 is TGTGCCATCAGGGCCGGGACAGATGAAAAACTGTTTTTT.

V usage is TRBV21-1 and J usage is TRBJ2-7. TRBV21-1 is tagged as a pseudogene. This CDR3 spans 11 amino acids. CDR3 sequence reads: CASTRVYEQYF. The CDR3 nucleotides are TGTGCCAGCACCAGAGTCTACGAGCAGTACTTC.

J is TRBJ1-2 and V is TRBV7-2; D is ambiguous. V was cut by 5 bases and J by 6 bases, with 19 bases left in between. Germline V gene lookup returns CDR1 SGHTA and CDR2 FQGNSA. CDR3 size: 15 residues. The CDR3 DNA sequence: TGTGCCAGCAGCCCGAGAGGACTGAAAAAGGATGGCTACACCTTC. Translation gives CASSPRGLKKDGYTF.

The chain is built from TRBV12-3 or TRBV12-4 and TRBJ1-2; D is unclear. The CDR3 extends over 12 amino acids. Between the trimmed V and J ends, which lost 3 bases and 4 bases, there was a span of 6 bases. The DNA for the CDR3 is TGTGCCAGCAGTTTCGGTCGCTATGGCTACACCTTC. This gives the protein CASSFGRYGYTF.